The next 21 T cell receptor beta chains were all read from a single sample in a study of identical twins. Each CDR3 protein is one row after TCRdb ran MiXCR on the 5' RACE reads. The sample shows 150,000 or so distinct CDR3 sequences, around 3.6% of them seen only once. Sequencing was performed on memory T cells sorted from blood. These receptors originate from a young man in good health.

This clonotype was counted ten times or more. V is TRBV12-3 or TRBV12-4 and J is TRBJ1-4; D is ambiguous. This CDR3 contains 12 residues. Trimming removed 6 bases at V and 8 bases at J, with 10 bases between. The CDR3 DNA reads as TGTGCCAGCAGAGTGGGTGTCGAAAAACTGTTTTTT. Amino acids: CASRVGVEKLFF.

This clonotype was observed many times. For the CDR3, the DNA is TGTGCCAGCAGATGGGACAGCATGAACACTGAAGCTTTCTTT. Residues: CASRWDSMNTEAFF. The chain joins TRBV6-1 to TRBJ1-1; TRBD1 matches 7 bases. V was pared by 6 bases and J by 0 bases, with 4 bases of the junction left unmatched. Germline V gives CDR1 MNHNS, CDR2 SASEGT. CDR3 length: 14 residues.

This clonotype was seen ten or more times. The V call is TRBV20-1, the J call TRBJ2-1, with TRBD2 matching 13 bases. The length of the CDR3 is 16 residues. Per the germline V gene, CDR1 is DFQATT and CDR2 is SNEGSKA (reference sequence). V was clipped by 3 bases and J by 0 bases; unmatched bases: 2. The CDR3 sequence is CSASRLAGGSYNEQFF. DNA for the CDR3: TGCAGTGCTAGCAGACTAGCGGGAGGCTCCTACAATGAGCAGTTCTTC.

This clonotype has just a few counts. The CDR3 sequence: CAIAGGPGSPLHF. The CDR3, as DNA: TGTGCCATCGCCGGAGGGCCTGGGTCACCCCTCCACTTT. The chain joins TRBV10-3 to TRBJ1-6, with D unresolved. V was cut by 8 bases and J by 10 bases, with 15 bases left in between. This CDR3 has 13 amino acids. Germline CDR1 is ENHRY and CDR2 is SYGVKD.

This clonotype was counted only a few times. This rearrangement joins TRBV30 to TRBJ2-2, with 10 positions matching TRBD2. V was pared by 3 bases and J by 6 bases, with 7 bases of the junction left unmatched. The CDR3 runs 15 residues. Looked up from germline, CDR1 is GTSNPN and CDR2 is SVGIG (reference sequence). The CDR3 reads CAWRAGTSAAGELFF. The CDR3 DNA reads as TGTGCCTGGAGAGCCGGGACTAGCGCCGCCGGGGAGCTGTTTTTT.

This clonotype has at least ten counts. This rearrangement joins TRBV2 to TRBJ2-5; 12 positions agree with TRBD2. The CDR3 totals 16 residues. Germline CDR1 is SNHLY and CDR2 is FYNNEI. Losses at the gene ends were 2 bases for V and 1 base for J; bases not matched to a gene: 2. The CDR3: CASSEWGLAGQETQYF. The CDR3 DNA is TGTGCCAGCAGTGAATGGGGACTAGCGGGCCAAGAGACCCAGTACTTC.

This clonotype was observed many times. The J gene is TRBJ2-1, the V gene TRBV20-1; D is ambiguous. The length of the CDR3 is 13 residues. The V and J ends lost 0 bases and 12 bases respectively, with 15 bases between them. Germline V gene lookup returns CDR1 DFQATT and CDR2 SNEGSKA (reference sequence). The CDR3, as DNA: TGCAGTGCTAGAGATCTGGTCGGAGATCGGCAGTTCTTC. This codes for CSARDLVGDRQFF.

Many counts were recorded for this clonotype. The rearrangement joins TRBV24-1 to TRBJ2-1; no clear D gene. Germline V gene lookup returns CDR1 KGHDR and CDR2 SFDVKD. CDR3 length: 11 residues. V shed 6 bases and J shed 5 bases, with 4 bases lying between them. The CDR3 loop reads CATSLDNEQFF. DNA of the CDR3: TGTGCCACCAGTCTTGACAATGAGCAGTTCTTC.

This clonotype was observed at least ten times. V and J are TRBV6-4 and TRBJ2-1; D is perhaps TRBD1 or TRBD2 (5 bases each). Trimming pared 2 bases from V and 8 bases from J, leaving 13 bases between. The V gene's germline CDR1 is MRHNA and CDR2 SNTAGT. This CDR3 is 14 amino acids long. The CDR3 reads CASSDGDPAHEQFF. The CDR3 region has the DNA TGTGCCAGCAGTGACGGGGACCCTGCGCATGAGCAGTTCTTC.

This clonotype was counted at least ten times. The V gene is TRBV7-3, the J gene TRBJ2-3; weak D call: TRBD1 (5 bases). Trimming left V 8 bases short and J 2 bases short, with 11 bases between. CDR1 and CDR2 from the germline V gene are SGHTA and FQGTGA. The CDR3 length is 13 residues. The CDR3 DNA reads TGTGCCAGCGGCCAGGGTAACACAGATACGCAGTATTTT. This sequence encodes CASGQGNTDTQYF.

At least ten counts were recorded for this clonotype. The chain is built from TRBV28 and TRBJ2-7; TRBD1 agrees at 7 bases. The CDR3 is made up of 14 amino acids. CDR1 is MDHEN and CDR2 is SYDVKM in the germline V gene. V dropped 6 bases and J dropped 2; count of bases not matched to a gene: 7. DNA for the CDR3: TGTGCCAGCAGGAGACAGGGCCTTACCTACGAGCAGTACTTC. Translated, it gives CASRRQGLTYEQYF.

This clonotype has more than one count but fewer than ten. V gene TRBV5-1 combines with J gene TRBJ1-5; D uncertain. CDR1 is SGHRS and CDR2 is YFSETQ in the germline V gene. V dropped 6 bases and J dropped 8 bases, with 21 bases sitting between them. This CDR3 has 15 amino acids. CDR3 region: CASKRNSASGEPQHF. CDR3 bases: TGCGCCAGCAAGAGGAATAGCGCTTCCGGTGAGCCCCAGCATTTT.

This clonotype was observed many times. The chain uses TRBV3-1 and TRBJ2-2, with TRBD2 matching over 10 bases. After removal of 4 bases from V and 1 base from J, the junction contained 0 bases not matched to a gene. Germline V gene sequence: CDR1 LGHDT, CDR2 YNNKEL (reference sequence). The CDR3 is 15 residues long. The CDR3 is CASSRLAGNTGELFF. CDR3 sequence (DNA): TGTGCCAGCAGCCGACTAGCGGGGAACACCGGGGAGCTGTTTTTT. Looking up the rest from reference TRBV3-1 and TRBJ2-2 gives the full variable domain: DTAVSQTPKYLVTQMGNDKSIKCEQNLGHDTMYWYKQDSKKFLKIMFSYNNKELIINETVPNRFSPKSPDKAHLNLHINSLELGDSAVYFCASSRLAGNTGELFFGEGSRLTVL.

This clonotype showed up many times. The J gene is TRBJ2-3, the V gene TRBV20-1; D might be TRBD2 (6 bases). Germline V lookup: CDR1 DFQATT, CDR2 SNEGSKA (reference sequence). Trimming took off 6 bases at V and 0 bases at J, with 19 bases between the two ends. The length of the CDR3 is 16 residues. The CDR3 reads CSAYLVGSGSTDTQYF. The DNA of the CDR3 is TGCAGTGCCTACCTGGTCGGTAGCGGAAGCACAGATACGCAGTATTTT.

This clonotype came up many times. The J gene is TRBJ2-3, the V gene TRBV12-3 or TRBV12-4, with TRBD1 matching over 7 bases. This CDR3 contains 14 residues. V dropped 6 bases and J dropped 4; count of bases not matched to a gene: 7. CDR3 nucleotides: TGTGCCAGCAGCCGACAGGGTATTGCAGATACGCAGTATTTT. Translated: CASSRQGIADTQYF.

This clonotype occurred a few times. CDR3 amino acids: CASIREISRSNQPQHF. The CDR3 nucleotides read TGTGCCAGCATTAGGGAGATTAGTCGGAGCAATCAGCCCCAGCATTTT. The rearrangement joins TRBV6-5 to TRBJ1-5, with D uncertain. CDR1 MNHEY and CDR2 SVGAGI come from the germline V gene. The CDR3 loop spans 16 amino acids. Trimming took 7 bases from V and 1 from J, leaving 17 bases between them.

This clonotype has ten or more counts. The V gene is TRBV5-6, the J gene TRBJ2-7; D is undetermined. In germline, CDR1 is SGHDT, CDR2 YYEEEE. Trimming pared 2 bases from V and 6 bases from J, leaving 9 bases between. The CDR3 is 12 amino acids. As DNA, the CDR3 is TGTGCCAGCAGCTTAGGGCTTTCCGAGCAGTACTTC. Amino acid sequence: CASSLGLSEQYF.

This clonotype was seen ten or more times. This chain uses TRBV11-2 with TRBJ2-1; TRBD2 agrees at 8 bases. CDR1 is SGHAT and CDR2 is FQNNGV in the germline V gene. The CDR3 loop spans 14 amino acids. V dropped 5 bases and J dropped 7; count of bases not matched to a gene: 7. Here the CDR3 reads CASSLSGSTNEQFF. Written as DNA, the CDR3 is TGTGCCAGCAGCCTGAGCGGGAGTACTAATGAGCAGTTCTTC. Complete variable domain (other parts from reference TRBV11-2 and TRBJ2-1): EAGVAQSPRYKIIEKRQSVAFWCNPISGHATLYWYQQILGQGPKLLIQFQNNGVVDDSQLPKDRFSAERLKGVDSTLKIQPAKLEDSAVYLCASSLSGSTNEQFFGPGTRLTVL.

This clonotype was counted many times. V is TRBV12-3 or TRBV12-4 and J is TRBJ1-3, with D possibly matching TRBD1 (6 bases). The CDR3 contains 15 residues. V lost 5 bases to trimming and J lost 5 bases, with 16 bases between them. The CDR3 coding sequence is TGTGCCAGCAGTCCCCGGACAGTACCTAGAAACACCATATATTTT. It codes for CASSPRTVPRNTIYF.

This clonotype was found many times. The chain employs TRBV29-1 and TRBJ2-6; no reliable D call. From germline, CDR1 is SQVTM and CDR2 ANQGSEA. V was trimmed by 4 bases and J by 0 bases, leaving 10 bases between them. CDR3 length equals 15 residues. Here the CDR3 reads CSVAYGSSGANVLTF. The CDR3 nucleotides are TGCAGCGTTGCTTACGGCAGCTCTGGGGCCAACGTCCTGACTTTC.

The chain uses TRBV28 and TRBJ2-3; D assignment may be TRBD1 or TRBD2 (5 bases each). Trimming took off 3 bases at V and 4 bases at J, with 8 bases between the two ends. CDR3 length: 13 residues. Germline CDR1 and CDR2: MDHEN and SYDVKM. For the CDR3, the DNA is TGTGCCAGCAGTTTTTCGGGGCCAGATACGCAGTATTTT. Amino acids: CASSFSGPDTQYF.